The 23 T cell receptor beta chains below were found in one sample sequenced in a study of cytomegalovirus exposure and HLA in healthy donors. The PCR employed 60 Vbeta primers together with 13 Jbeta primers. Method: immunoSEQ multiplex PCR; TCRdb's copy keeps in-frame clones and lacks some. The sample comprises roughly 90,000 clones, around 84% of which are singletons, and under 2.5% rests with the top ten. The sequenced sample consisted of PBMCs. These receptors were collected from a man between 18 and 29 years old in good health and CMV-seronegative.

CDR3 residues: CASSQRLPGQGITGANVLTF. The CDR3 DNA follows: TGTGCCAGCAGCCAGCGTCTCCCGGGACAGGGGATTACTGGGGCCAACGTCCTGACTTTC. The V call is TRBV9, the J call TRBJ2-6, with TRBD1 matching over 10 bases. Germline V gene lookup returns CDR1 SGDLS and CDR2 YYNGEE. CDR3 length equals 20 residues. The junction had 15 bases not matched to a gene; V was cut back by 4 bases and J by 2 bases.

The V and J genes are TRBV5-1 and TRBJ2-7; TRBD1 might be the D (5 bases). The V end lost 0 bases, the J end lost 9 bases, and 16 bases lay between the germline ends. This CDR3 has 14 amino acids. Germline lookup yields CDR1 SGHRS and CDR2 YFSETQ. CDR3 nucleotides: TGCGCCAGCAGCTTGGCCAGTGGTATAGGGGCGCAGTACTTC. Its protein is CASSLASGIGAQYF.

The genes are TRBV7-9 and TRBJ2-1; TRBD2 matches 8 bases. The trim removed 6 bases at V and 7 bases at J, leaving 17 bases unmatched. The V gene's germline CDR1 is SEHNR and CDR2 FQNEAQ (reference sequence). The CDR3 length is 17 residues. CDR3 residues: CASSLFGSGTGRNEQFF. The CDR3 bases are TGTGCCAGCAGTCTCTTTGGTAGCGGGACGGGTCGGAATGAGCAGTTCTTC. The full variable domain, rest sourced from reference TRBV7-9 and TRBJ2-1, is DTGVSQNPRHKITKRGQNVTFRCDPISEHNRLYWYRQTLGQGPEFLTYFQNEAQLEKSRLLSDRFSAERPKGSFSTLEIQRTEQGDSAMYLCASSLFGSGTGRNEQFFGPGTRLTVL.

This chain uses TRBV6-1 with TRBJ1-1; weak D call: TRBD1 (6 bases). The germline gives CDR1 MNHNS, CDR2 SASEGT. The V gene lost 6 bases and the J gene lost 3 bases, with 14 bases spanning the gap. The CDR3 contains 14 residues. This CDR3 reads CASSAGAGHTEAFF. As DNA, the CDR3 is TGTGCCAGCAGCGCAGGGGCTGGACACACTGAAGCTTTCTTT.

This clone was seen more than once but under ten times. This chain joins TRBV6-1 and TRBJ2-7, with D perhaps TRBD1 (5 bases). There are 13 residues in the CDR3. Germline CDR1 MNHNS, CDR2 SASEGT. V lost 2 bases to trimming and J lost 2 bases, with 7 bases between them. CDR3 sequence: CASSETTAYEQYF. CDR3 coding DNA: TGTGCCAGCAGTGAAACGACAGCCTACGAGCAGTACTTC.

This clone was seen more than once but under ten times. V usage is TRBV29-1 and J usage is TRBJ2-1; TRBD1 matches 7 bases. The germline V gene encodes CDR1 SQVTM and CDR2 ANQGSEA. J gave up 3 bases and V 4 bases, and 9 bases lay outside the gene matches. The CDR3 loop spans 15 amino acids. The CDR3 is CSVGTTGRIYNEQFF. DNA for the CDR3: TGCAGCGTTGGTACGACAGGGCGCATCTACAATGAGCAGTTCTTC.

The chain is built from TRBV6-5 and TRBJ1-4; D call uncertain. V lost 5 bases to trimming and J lost 3 bases, with 10 bases between them. The CDR3 has 14 residues. CDR1 is MNHEY, CDR2 SVGAGI, per germline. Here the CDR3 DNA reads TGTGCCAGCAGTGACCGTGGGCCTAATGAAAAACTGTTTTTT. Protein product: CASSDRGPNEKLFF.

The rearrangement uses TRBV7-8 and TRBJ2-3; the D gene is possibly TRBD1 (6 bases). The V gene lost 0 bases and the J gene lost 0 bases, with 10 bases spanning the gap. Germline CDR1 SGHVS, CDR2 FQNEAQ. This CDR3 is built from 16 residues. The CDR3 loop is CASSLAGAGSTDTQYF. The CDR3 region has the DNA TGTGCCAGCAGCTTAGCGGGGGCGGGTAGCACAGATACGCAGTATTTT.

The genes are TRBV7-6 and TRBJ1-3; D remains ambiguous. Trimming shortened V by 5 bases and J by 0 bases, and 11 bases separated the two germline ends. CDR1 and CDR2 (germline): SGHVS, FNYEAQ. The CDR3 totals 15 residues. Here the CDR3 DNA reads TGTGCCAGCAGCCGTACAAGGAGCTCTGGAAACACCATATATTTT. Its translation: CASSRTRSSGNTIYF.

This clone was detected a few times. The chain has TRBV30 and TRBJ2-3; a weak D match, TRBD2 (6 bases). V dropped 1 base and J dropped 0 bases, with 14 bases sitting between them. The CDR3 covers 16 residues. Per germline, CDR1 GTSNPN and CDR2 SVGIG (reference sequence). The CDR3 nucleotides read TGTGCCTGGAGTGCCGGGACTCTTTATAGCACAGATACGCAGTATTTT. It is translated as CAWSAGTLYSTDTQYF.

V usage is TRBV28 and J usage is TRBJ1-3; D ambiguous. Germline lookup yields CDR1 MDHEN and CDR2 SYDVKM. This CDR3 has 16 residues. V was pared by 5 bases and J by 0 bases, with 14 bases between. CDR3 in amino acids: CASSLRLAFSGNTIYF. CDR3 bases: TGTGCCAGCAGTCTTCGTTTAGCTTTCTCTGGAAACACCATATATTTT.

The J gene is TRBJ2-1, the V gene TRBV6-5; 7 bases fit TRBD1. Germline lookup yields CDR1 MNHEY and CDR2 SVGAGI. The V gene end was trimmed by 6 bases and the J gene end by 0 bases; junction bases not matched to a gene: 5. This CDR3 spans 15 amino acids. The CDR3 bases are TGTGCCAGCAGGTCGACAGGGAGCTCCTACAATGAGCAGTTCTTC. This translates into CASRSTGSSYNEQFF.

The V and J genes are TRBV7-2 and TRBJ2-1; D is perhaps TRBD1 (6 bases). Germline CDR1 SGHTA, CDR2 FQGNSA. The V end was cut by 1 base, the J end by 1 base, with 8 bases between. The CDR3 is 15 residues long. The CDR3 spells CASSLVGQSYNEQFF. CDR3 nucleotide sequence: TGTGCCAGCAGCTTAGTGGGACAATCCTACAATGAGCAGTTCTTC.

This clone has a single count. This rearrangement joins TRBV2 to TRBJ1-1; 7 bases line up with TRBD1. V lost 6 bases and J lost 1; bases outside the gene matches: 2. This CDR3 region has 13 residues. Germline V lookup: CDR1 SNHLY, CDR2 FYNNEI. The CDR3 protein is CASRGDRNTEAFF. The DNA for the CDR3 is TGTGCCAGCAGGGGGGACAGGAACACTGAAGCTTTCTTT.

The CDR3 loop reads CASSLEPGWANYGYTF. CDR3 DNA sequence: TGCGCCAGCAGCTTGGAACCGGGTTGGGCTAACTATGGCTACACCTTC. The chain has TRBV5-1 and TRBJ1-2; the D is unclear. The CDR3 loop spans 16 amino acids. V shed 0 bases and J shed 0 bases, with 12 bases lying between them. Germline lookup yields CDR1 SGHRS and CDR2 YFSETQ.

The rearrangement links TRBV19 to TRBJ2-1, with 7 bases identical to TRBD2. CDR1 and CDR2 from the germline V gene are LNHDA and SQIVND (reference sequence). The CDR3 covers 14 residues. With 4 bases clipped from V and 5 bases from J, the junction kept 5 bases outside the gene matches. The CDR3 sequence: CASSKRGEHNEQFF. The CDR3 DNA follows: TGTGCCAGTAGTAAGCGGGGTGAACACAATGAGCAGTTCTTC.

The chain employs TRBV7-3 and TRBJ2-7; D ambiguous. CDR1 is SGHTA and CDR2 is FQGTGA in the germline V gene. With 3 bases removed from V and 5 bases from J, the gap between germline ends came to 5 bases. The CDR3 sequence is 11 residues long. The CDR3 region is CASSFIHEQYF. CDR3 sequence (DNA): TGTGCCAGCAGCTTCATCCACGAGCAGTACTTC.

Points on this clone: An end of the junction differs from the germline gene, which may be a read error. The chain links TRBV7-7 to TRBJ2-7; D possibly corresponds to TRBD1 (6 bases). Germline V gene lookup returns CDR1 SSHAT and CDR2 FNYEAQ (reference sequence). CDR3 length equals 14 residues. CDR3 nucleotides: TGTGCTAGCAGCTTAGGCGGACAGAGCTACGAGCAGTACTTC. It encodes CASSLGGQSYEQYF.

This clone occurred once. CDR3 DNA sequence: TGTGCCTGGGGAGGACTAGTTTACAATGAGCAGTTCTTC. Protein product: CAWGGLVYNEQFF. This chain uses TRBV30 with TRBJ2-1; TRBD2 agrees at 7 bases. V lost 5 bases and J lost 4; bases outside the gene matches: 5. This CDR3 contains 13 residues. The germline CDR1 and CDR2 sequences are GTSNPN and SVGIG (reference sequence).

V usage is TRBV25-1 and J usage is TRBJ1-2, with 9 bases matching TRBD1. Germline V gene sequence: CDR1 MGHDK, CDR2 SYGVNS. The CDR3 runs 15 residues. Germline trimming cut 3 bases from V and 8 bases from J; bases unmatched to any gene: 10. This CDR3 is CASSDPDRGAGGYTF. DNA of the CDR3: TGTGCCAGCAGTGATCCAGACAGGGGGGCAGGAGGCTACACCTTC.

This clone qualifies as large. This chain connects TRBV6-4 to TRBJ2-2, with D perhaps matching TRBD2 (5 bases). Germline lookup yields CDR1 MRHNA and CDR2 SNTAGT. V lost 2 bases to trimming and J lost 1 base, with 8 bases between them. The CDR3 runs to 15 residues. CDR3 bases: TGTGCCAGCAGTGACGTGAGCGGGAACACCGGGGAGCTGTTTTTT. Translated, it gives CASSDVSGNTGELFF.

DNA for the CDR3: TGTGCCAGCAGCTTAGATTCAGGCGTGTATGGCTACACCTTC. This gives the protein CASSLDSGVYGYTF. The chain combines TRBV11-2 with TRBJ1-2; D gene uncertain. The CDR3 is made up of 14 amino acids. Trimming left V 0 bases short and J 5 bases short, with 10 bases between. Germline V lookup: CDR1 SGHAT, CDR2 FQNNGV.

The CDR3 spells CASSILGGANNQPQHF. CDR3 nucleotide sequence: TGTGCCAGCAGTATACTTGGCGGGGCCAACAATCAGCCCCAGCATTTT. This chain joins TRBV2 and TRBJ1-5, with a weak D call TRBD1 (5 bases). V was trimmed by 5 bases and J by 3 bases, leaving 17 bases between them. Looked up from germline, CDR1 is SNHLY and CDR2 is FYNNEI. This CDR3 is 16 amino acids long.